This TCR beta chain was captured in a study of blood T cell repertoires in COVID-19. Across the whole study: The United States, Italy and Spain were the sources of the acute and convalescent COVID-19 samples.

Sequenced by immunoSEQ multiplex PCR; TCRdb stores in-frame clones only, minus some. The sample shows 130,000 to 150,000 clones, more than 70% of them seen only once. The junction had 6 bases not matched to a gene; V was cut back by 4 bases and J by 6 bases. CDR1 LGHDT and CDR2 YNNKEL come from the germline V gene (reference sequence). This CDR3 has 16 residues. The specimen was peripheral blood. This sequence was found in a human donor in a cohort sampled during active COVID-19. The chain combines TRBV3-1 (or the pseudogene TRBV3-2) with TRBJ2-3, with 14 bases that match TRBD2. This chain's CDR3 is CASSRGLAGALDTQYF. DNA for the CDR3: TGTGCCAGCAGCCGGGGACTAGCGGGAGCCCTGGATACGCAGTATTTT.